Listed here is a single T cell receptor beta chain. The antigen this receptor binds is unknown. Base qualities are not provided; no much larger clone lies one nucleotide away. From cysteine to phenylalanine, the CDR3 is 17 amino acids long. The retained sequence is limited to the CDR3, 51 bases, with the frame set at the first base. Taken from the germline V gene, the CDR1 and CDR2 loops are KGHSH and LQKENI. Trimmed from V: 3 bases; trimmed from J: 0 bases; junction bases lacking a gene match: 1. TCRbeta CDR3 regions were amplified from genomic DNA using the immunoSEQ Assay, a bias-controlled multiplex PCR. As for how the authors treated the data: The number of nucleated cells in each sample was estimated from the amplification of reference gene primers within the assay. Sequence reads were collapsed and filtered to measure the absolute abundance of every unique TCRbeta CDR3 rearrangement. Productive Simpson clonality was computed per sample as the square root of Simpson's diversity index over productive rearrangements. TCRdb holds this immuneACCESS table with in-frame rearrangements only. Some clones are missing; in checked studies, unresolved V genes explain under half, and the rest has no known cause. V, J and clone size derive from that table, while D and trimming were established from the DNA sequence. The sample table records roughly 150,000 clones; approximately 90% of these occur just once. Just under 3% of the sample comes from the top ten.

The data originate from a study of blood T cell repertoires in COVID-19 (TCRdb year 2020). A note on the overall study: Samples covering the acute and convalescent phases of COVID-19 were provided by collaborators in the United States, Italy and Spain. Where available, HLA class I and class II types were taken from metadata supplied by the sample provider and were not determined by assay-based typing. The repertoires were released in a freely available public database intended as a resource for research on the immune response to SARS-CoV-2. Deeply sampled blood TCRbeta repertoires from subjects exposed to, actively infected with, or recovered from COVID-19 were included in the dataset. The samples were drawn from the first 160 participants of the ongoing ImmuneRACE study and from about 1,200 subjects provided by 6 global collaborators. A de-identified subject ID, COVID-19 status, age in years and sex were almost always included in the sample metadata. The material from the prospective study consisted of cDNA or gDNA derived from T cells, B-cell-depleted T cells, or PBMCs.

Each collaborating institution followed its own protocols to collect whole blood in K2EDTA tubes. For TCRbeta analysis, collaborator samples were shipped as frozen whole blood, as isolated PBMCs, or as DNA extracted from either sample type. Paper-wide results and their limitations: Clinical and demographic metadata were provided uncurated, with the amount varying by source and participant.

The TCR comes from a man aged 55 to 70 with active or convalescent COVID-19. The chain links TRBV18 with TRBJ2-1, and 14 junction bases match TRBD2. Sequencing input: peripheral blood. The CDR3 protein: CASSPGLAGGSYNEQFF. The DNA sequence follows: TGTGCCAGCTCACCTGGACTAGCGGGAGGCTCCTACAATGAGCAGTTCTTC.